Listed here are 22 T cell receptor beta chains from one sample, sequenced in a study of T-cell reconstitution after alpha-beta-depleted transplantation in children. Preparation of the TCRbeta library used unique molecular identifiers. Using its own MiXCR run on the PCR reads, TCRdb lists one record per CDR3 protein. The sample yields about 98,000 distinct CDR3 sequences, 6% to 9% seen once. This material consisted of PBMCs, taken before TCRalphabeta/CD19-depleted stem cell transplant. Receptor source: a boy younger than 10 with acute lymphoblastic leukemia, due to receive a stem cell transplant.

This clonotype was seen a few times. In nucleotides, the CDR3 is TGTGCCAGCAGAGTCAGGGGGGGTAGCAATCAGCCCCAGCATTTT. This sequence encodes CASRVRGGSNQPQHF. This chain joins TRBV6-1 and TRBJ1-5; TRBD1 agrees at 7 bases. Germline CDR1 MNHNS, CDR2 SASEGT. V lost 6 bases to trimming and J lost 0 bases; unmatched junction nucleotides: 5. This CDR3 is 15 amino acids long.

This clonotype was counted ten times or more. One end of the junction fails to match germline, which may point to a read error. The V call is TRBV6-4, the J call TRBJ2-2; D tentatively reads TRBD1 or TRBD2 (5 bases each). Germline lookup yields CDR1 MRHNA and CDR2 SNTAGT. The CDR3 is made up of 14 amino acids. CDR3 residues: CASISDGSTGALFF. Written as DNA, the CDR3 is TGTGCCAGCATTAGCGATGGATCCACCGGGGCGCTGTTTTTT.

The chain couples TRBV13 to TRBJ2-7; 14 bases are a match to TRBD2. V lost 5 bases, J lost 0 bases, and 15 bases stayed unmatched. The CDR3 loop spans 20 amino acids. The germline gives CDR1 PRHDT, CDR2 FYEKMQ (reference sequence). CDR3 DNA sequence: TGTGCCAGCAGCCCCACCCGGACTAGCGGGGGGATATATAGCTCCTACGAGCAGTACTTC. It is translated as CASSPTRTSGGIYSSYEQYF.

Ten or more counts support this clonotype. CDR3 sequence reads: CASSFDGQVPLYSNQPQHF. DNA for the CDR3: TGTGCCAGCAGTTTTGACGGGCAAGTCCCTCTCTATAGCAATCAGCCCCAGCATTTT. The chain links TRBV12-3 or TRBV12-4 to TRBJ1-5; no firm D call. This CDR3 region has 19 residues. V shed 3 bases and J shed 0 bases, with 21 bases lying between them.

This clonotype was detected ten times or more. This chain uses TRBV18 with TRBJ2-1, with D possibly TRBD1 on 5 matching bases. V was pared by 3 bases and J by 0 bases, with 12 bases between. CDR3 length equals 16 residues. Germline V gives CDR1 KGHSH, CDR2 LQKENI. CDR3 in amino acids: CASSPESRVSYNEQFF. CDR3 sequence (DNA): TGTGCCAGCTCACCGGAATCCAGGGTCTCCTACAATGAGCAGTTCTTC.

Only a few counts were recorded for this clonotype. The CDR3 here is CASSWQERETQYF. The CDR3 region has the DNA TGTGCCAGCAGCTGGCAGGAACGGGAGACCCAGTACTTC. V is TRBV7-2 and J is TRBJ2-5; D unclear. Germline V lookup: CDR1 SGHTA, CDR2 FQGNSA. The CDR3 totals 13 residues. Trimming took 4 bases from V and 5 from J, leaving 11 bases between them.

This clonotype has only a few counts. The rearrangement joins TRBV6-5 to TRBJ1-1; the D gene is possibly TRBD1 (5 bases). Germline V gene sequence: CDR1 MNHEY, CDR2 SVGAGI. Trimming removed 4 bases from V and 6 bases from J, with 21 bases in between. The length of the CDR3 is 16 residues. CDR3 protein: CASSSGQGTVLAEAFF. The CDR3 DNA reads TGTGCCAGCAGTTCGGGTCAGGGCACCGTTCTAGCTGAAGCTTTCTTT.

This chain links TRBV20-1 with TRBJ2-7; D ambiguous. CDR3 length: 13 amino acids. Trimming took off 2 bases at V and 2 bases at J, with 10 bases between the two ends. Germline loops: CDR1 DFQATT, CDR2 SNEGSKA (reference sequence). The CDR3, as DNA: TGCAGTGCTAGATCTTTAGATCCCTACGAGCAGTACTTC. Translated, it gives CSARSLDPYEQYF.

This clonotype has a count of ten or more. This sequence joins TRBV7-2 and TRBJ2-4; 7 bases match TRBD1. CDR3 length equals 14 residues. CDR1 and CDR2 (germline): SGHTA, FQGNSA. Trimming took 1 base from V and 8 from J; bases not matched to a gene: 5. CDR3 in amino acids: CASSLGQGVDIQYF. The CDR3 bases are TGTGCCAGCAGCTTAGGGCAGGGGGTTGACATTCAGTACTTC.

This clonotype was observed many times. This chain connects TRBV12-3 or TRBV12-4 to TRBJ2-5; D may be TRBD1 (6 bases). Trimming pared 5 bases from V and 5 bases from J, leaving 24 bases between. The CDR3 is 17 amino acids. CDR3 DNA sequence: TGTGCCAGCAGTCCGCTCCTCCTACAGGGTTCCCTCGAGACCCAGTACTTC. Translated, it gives CASSPLLLQGSLETQYF.

At least ten counts were recorded for this clonotype. The rearrangement joins TRBV14 to TRBJ2-5; 10 nucleotides match TRBD1. J gave up 5 bases and V 4 bases, and 7 bases lay outside the gene matches. The CDR3 is 15 residues long. CDR1 is SGHDN and CDR2 is FVKESK in the germline V gene. CDR3 bases: TGTGCCAGCAGCCGGAGACAGGGGGCGCGTGAGACCCAGTACTTC. Translation gives CASSRRQGARETQYF.

This clonotype has at least ten counts. V usage is TRBV12-3 or TRBV12-4 and J usage is TRBJ1-3; tentative D call: TRBD1 (6 bases). Trimming pared 3 bases from V and 1 base from J, leaving 10 bases between. The CDR3 extends over 15 amino acids. CDR3 protein: CASSFTGRSGNTIYF. In nucleotides, the CDR3 is TGTGCCAGCAGTTTTACAGGGAGGTCTGGAAACACCATATATTTT.

This clonotype occurred many times. The rearrangement links TRBV4-1 to TRBJ1-2; the D is unclear. The ends were cut back, 3 bases at V and 4 bases at J, with 18 bases in the middle. The V gene's germline CDR1 is MGHRA and CDR2 YSYEKL. The CDR3 runs to 16 residues. The CDR3 protein is CASSHPGDSEIYGYTF. The DNA of the CDR3 is TGCGCCAGCAGCCATCCCGGGGATTCGGAGATCTATGGCTACACCTTC.

In its sample, this clonotype was seen a few times. The rearrangement joins TRBV19 to TRBJ2-7; 8 nucleotides agree with TRBD1. The junction had 9 bases not matched to a gene; V was cut back by 5 bases and J by 3 bases. This CDR3 has 15 amino acids. Germline CDR1 LNHDA, CDR2 SQIVND (reference sequence). CDR3 sequence reads: CASSDSVGQGYEQYF. In nucleotides, the CDR3 is TGTGCCAGTAGTGACTCCGTTGGACAGGGCTACGAGCAGTACTTC.

This clonotype has at least ten counts. The chain carries TRBV20-1 and TRBJ1-6, with 7 bases fitting TRBD1. V lost 6 bases to trimming and J lost 0 bases; unmatched junction nucleotides: 8. The germline CDR1 and CDR2 sequences are DFQATT and SNEGSKA (reference sequence). CDR3 length equals 16 residues. The CDR3 loop reads CSARQGMGSYNSPLHF. The CDR3 DNA reads TGCAGTGCCAGACAGGGAATGGGCTCCTATAATTCACCCCTCCACTTT.

This clonotype was detected many times. The CDR3 nucleotides read TGTGCCAGCAGCCAAGGTTTACAGTGGAGTAGAGAGACCCAGTACTTC. It encodes CASSQGLQWSRETQYF. The rearrangement links TRBV14 to TRBJ2-5; D gene unclear. Trimming stripped 1 base from V and 4 bases from J, with 16 bases between. The CDR3 contains 16 residues. The germline gives CDR1 SGHDN, CDR2 FVKESK.

The chain recombines TRBV2 with TRBJ1-3; the match to TRBD1 covers 8 bases. The CDR3 totals 14 residues. Germline values: CDR1 SNHLY, CDR2 FYNNEI. V dropped 5 bases and J dropped 5; count of bases not matched to a gene: 5. The chain's CDR3 is CASSPTGARNTIYF. CDR3 in DNA: TGTGCCAGCAGTCCGACAGGGGCGCGAAACACCATATATTTT.

In its sample, this clonotype was seen many times. The CDR3 region has the DNA TGCGCCAGCAGACATAGCCAGGAGGAGCAGTTCTTC. It is translated as CASRHSQEEQFF. The chain uses TRBV4-1 and TRBJ2-1; D remains unclear. This CDR3 has 12 residues. Germline-derived CDR1 and CDR2 are MGHRA and YSYEKL. Trimming took off 6 bases at V and 10 bases at J, with 13 bases between the two ends.

This clonotype was recorded at least ten times. The chain employs TRBV4-3 and TRBJ2-3, with a weak D call TRBD1 (5 bases). The CDR3 is made up of 14 amino acids. Trimming left V 0 bases short and J 5 bases short, with 9 bases between. Germline CDR1 LGHNA, CDR2 YSLEER. The CDR3 spells CASSQDAGQDTQYF. The DNA for the CDR3 is TGCGCCAGCAGCCAAGATGCCGGACAAGATACGCAGTATTTT.

This clonotype was counted many times. This chain links TRBV2 with TRBJ2-5; TRBD2 might be the D (5 bases). CDR3 length equals 15 residues. V lost 6 bases and J lost 3, with 17 bases in between. Germline CDR1 SNHLY, CDR2 FYNNEI. The CDR3 DNA reads TGTGCCAGCAGGCCCTCCATGAGGGAAAAAGAGACCCAGTACTTC. As protein: CASRPSMREKETQYF.

Many counts were recorded for this clonotype. The chain uses TRBV6-5 and TRBJ2-1; maybe TRBD1 (5 bases). Germline CDR1 MNHEY, CDR2 SVGAGI. V was clipped by 3 bases and J by 0 bases, with 9 bases between them. There are 15 residues in the CDR3. CDR3: CASSYAGYSYNEQFF. The DNA for the CDR3 is TGTGCCAGCAGTTATGCAGGGTACTCCTACAATGAGCAGTTCTTC.

This clonotype was found many times. This chain connects TRBV10-3 to TRBJ2-2; D is uncertain. Germline CDR1 and CDR2: ENHRY and SYGVKD. This CDR3 contains 12 residues. V lost 6 bases, J lost 1 base, and 3 bases lay in between. In DNA, the CDR3 is TGTGCCATCAGACAGAACACCGGGGAGCTGTTTTTT. The encoded protein is CAIRQNTGELFF.